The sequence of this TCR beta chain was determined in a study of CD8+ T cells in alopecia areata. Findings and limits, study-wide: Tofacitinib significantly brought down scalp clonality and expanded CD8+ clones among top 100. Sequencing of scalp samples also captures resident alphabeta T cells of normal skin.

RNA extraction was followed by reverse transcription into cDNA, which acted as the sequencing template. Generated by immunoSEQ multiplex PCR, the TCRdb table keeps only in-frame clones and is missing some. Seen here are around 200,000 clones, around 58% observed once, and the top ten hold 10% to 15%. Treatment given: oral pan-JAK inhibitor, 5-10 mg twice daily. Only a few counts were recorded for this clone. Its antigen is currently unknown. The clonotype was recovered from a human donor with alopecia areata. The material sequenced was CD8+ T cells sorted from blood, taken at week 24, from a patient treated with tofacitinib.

The CDR3 nucleotides are TGTGCCAGCACCAACGAGGGATTCGGGGAGACCCAGTACTTC. This gives the protein CASTNEGFGETQYF. The chain is built from TRBV6-5 and TRBJ2-5; TRBD2 is a possible D gene (5 bases). Germline CDR1 MNHEY, CDR2 SVGAGI. V lost 7 bases, J lost 5 bases, and 17 bases lay in between. This CDR3 has 14 amino acids.